This T cell receptor (beta chain) derives from a study of blood T cells in healthy people across ages. Study outcomes and limitations: PBMCs left unsorted prevented a conclusive naive versus antigen-experienced comparison.

The V gene lost 1 base and the J gene lost 5 bases, with 24 bases spanning the gap. The CDR3 covers 18 residues. Germline V gene sequence: CDR1 SGDLS, CDR2 YYNGEE. Combining a sample-barcoded 5' primer with a J-beta primer mix, a second PCR ran for 7 to 11 cycles. Tagging of each cDNA molecule was performed by a template-switch adaptor with 12 random nucleotides. One entry per CDR3 protein results from TCRdb running MiXCR on the 5' RACE reads. The table includes around 1,000,000 distinct CDR3 sequences, roughly two fifths detected once. On this clonotype itself: What it recognizes is unknown.

The sample taken for sequencing was blood. This clonotype was sampled from a man younger than 35 in good health. The rearrangement joins TRBV9 to TRBJ2-5, with a tentative D call TRBD2 (7 bases). This chain's CDR3 is CASSVTSGGARTGETQYF. The CDR3 coding sequence is TGTGCCAGCAGCGTAACATCTGGGGGGGCCCGAACTGGGGAGACCCAGTACTTC. The full variable domain, its missing parts supplied by reference TRBV9 and TRBJ2-5, is DSGVTQTPKHLITATGQRVTLRCSPRSGDLSVYWYQQSLDQGLQFLIQYYNGEERAKGNILERFSAQQFPDLHSELNLSSLELGDSALYFCASSVTSGGARTGETQYFGPGTRLLVL.